These 21 T cell receptor beta chains were all obtained from the same sample, sequenced in a study of cytomegalovirus exposure and HLA in healthy donors. The PCR used 60 Vbeta and 13 Jbeta primers. The data were produced by immunoSEQ multiplex PCR, yet TCRdb's version contains in-frame clones alone and is incomplete. The data contain 120,000 or so clones, 77% of them seen just once; the ten biggest clones take up about 6%. The sequencing sample was made of PBMCs. The origin of the receptors is a man aged 18 to 29 in good health and CMV-seropositive.

The V and J genes are TRBV30 and TRBJ2-2; D might be TRBD1 (6 bases). Per germline, CDR1 GTSNPN and CDR2 SVGIG (reference sequence). V shed 4 bases and J shed 6 bases, with 12 bases lying between them. The length of the CDR3 is 13 residues. The CDR3, as DNA: TGTGCCTGGAAGCACAGGGCGTCCGGGGAGCTGTTTTTT. Residues: CAWKHRASGELFF.

The sample holds one count of this clone. Germline is not matched at one junction end, which may reflect a read error. V and J are TRBV7-9 and TRBJ1-1, with 7 bases matching TRBD1. This CDR3 has 13 residues. Germline values: CDR1 SEHNR, CDR2 FQNEAQ (reference sequence). CDR3 loop: CSSSSPDRFEAFF. DNA of the CDR3: TGTTCCAGCAGCTCGCCGGACAGGTTCGAAGCTTTCTTT.

This clone was counted a single time. This chain's CDR3 is CASSETSVRGASPLHF. The DNA for the CDR3 is TGTGCCAGCAGTGAAACGTCGGTTCGGGGGGCTTCACCCCTCCACTTT. This sequence joins TRBV6-1 and TRBJ1-6, with D tentatively TRBD1 (6 bases). This CDR3 is built from 16 residues. CDR1 and CDR2 (germline): MNHNS, SASEGT. Trimming removed 2 bases from V and 9 bases from J, with 17 bases in between.

This sequence joins TRBV7-2 and TRBJ2-3, with TRBD2 identical over 10 bases. J gave up 4 bases and V 2 bases, and 6 bases lay outside the gene matches. The CDR3 is 16 residues long. CDR1 is SGHTA and CDR2 is FQGNSA in the germline V gene. This CDR3 reads CASSLSSGGIADTQYF. The CDR3 nucleotides read TGTGCCAGCAGCTTAAGTAGCGGGGGGATCGCAGATACGCAGTATTTT.

The chain recombines TRBV6-6 with TRBJ1-5; D call uncertain. CDR1 and CDR2 from the germline V gene are MNHNY and SVGAGI (reference sequence). CDR3 size: 12 residues. Trimming pared 2 bases from V and 7 bases from J, leaving 6 bases between. The CDR3 loop reads CASSYRRQPQHF. The CDR3 coding sequence is TGTGCCAGCAGTTACCGGCGGCAGCCCCAGCATTTT.

The chain uses TRBV5-1 and TRBJ1-1; D is perhaps TRBD1 (6 bases). This CDR3 spans 14 amino acids. Germline V CDR1 and CDR2: SGHRS, YFSETQ. Trimming stripped 2 bases from V and 2 bases from J, with 10 bases between. In DNA, the CDR3 is TGCGCCAGCAGCTTCCTACAGGGAAACACTGAAGCTTTCTTT. Amino acids: CASSFLQGNTEAFF. Based on the CDR3 plus reference TRBV5-1 and TRBJ1-1, the full variable domain is KAGVTQTPRYLIKTRGQQVTLSCSPISGHRSVSWYQQTPGQGLQFLFEYFSETQRNKGNFPGRFSGRQFSNSRSEMNVSTLELGDSALYLCASSFLQGNTEAFFGQGTRLTVV.

The V and J genes are TRBV2 and TRBJ1-5, with 10 bases that match TRBD1. CDR1 and CDR2 (germline): SNHLY, FYNNEI. Trimming took 7 bases from V and 7 from J; bases not matched to a gene: 7. This CDR3 contains 14 residues. The CDR3 sequence is CASNRQGAMQPQHF. The CDR3 DNA sequence: TGTGCCAGCAATAGACAGGGGGCGATGCAGCCCCAGCATTTT.

CDR3 nucleotides: TGTGCCAGCAGCCGAAATGGTGGCGGGAGGCACAATGAGCAGTTCTTC. Translation: CASSRNGGGRHNEQFF. The V call is TRBV27, the J call TRBJ2-1; 8 bases map to TRBD2. The CDR3 sequence is 16 residues long. Germline V CDR1 and CDR2: MNHEY, SMNVEV (reference sequence). V was pared by 6 bases and J by 5 bases, with 12 bases of the junction left unmatched.

The genes are TRBV13 and TRBJ2-3; the D gene is possibly TRBD2 (5 bases). The germline CDR1 and CDR2 sequences are PRHDT and FYEKMQ (reference sequence). CDR3 length: 14 amino acids. Trimming left V 0 bases short and J 3 bases short, with 7 bases between. In nucleotides, the CDR3 is TGTGCCAGCAGCTTAGGCGGGGTGACAGATACGCAGTATTTT. It encodes CASSLGGVTDTQYF.

This rearrangement joins TRBV28 to TRBJ1-2; 10 bases map to TRBD1. CDR3 length equals 17 residues. Germline V gives CDR1 MDHEN, CDR2 SYDVKM. The ends lost 6 bases at V and 3 bases at J; junction bases unmatched: 13. The CDR3: CASRPGQGSRSYYGYTF. CDR3 nucleotide sequence: TGTGCCAGCAGGCCGGGACAGGGGTCCCGAAGCTACTATGGCTACACCTTC.

The sample holds a few counts of this clone. V and J are TRBV10-3 and TRBJ2-2; TRBD2 agrees at 9 bases. J was trimmed by 5 bases and V by 3 bases; bases with no gene match: 10. The CDR3 has 17 amino acids. The germline V gene has CDR1 ENHRY and CDR2 SYGVKD. The CDR3 DNA sequence: TGTGCCATCAGTGACTGGAAGCGCGGGGGGGGGACCGGGGAGCTGTTTTTT. Its protein is CAISDWKRGGGTGELFF.

The V call is TRBV19, the J call TRBJ1-3, with D perhaps TRBD1 (5 bases). CDR1 LNHDA and CDR2 SQIVND come from the germline V gene (reference sequence). There are 18 residues in the CDR3. V lost 2 bases to trimming and J lost 3 bases, with 20 bases between them. The DNA for the CDR3 is TGTGCCAGTAGTATAACGAGCCGGGTCAGGGCACTTGGAAACACCATATATTTT. Residues: CASSITSRVRALGNTIYF.

As for this clone: At one end the junction does not follow the germline gene, possibly because of a read error. Other nucleotide sequences from this sample produce the same CDR3. The V and J genes are TRBV7-3 and TRBJ2-5; D may be TRBD1 (6 bases). The germline gives CDR1 SGHTA, CDR2 FQGTGA. CDR3 length: 13 residues. CDR3 sequence (DNA): TGCGCCAGCAGCTCGACAGGCGGCGAGACCCAGTACTTC. Translated, it gives CASSSTGGETQYF.

Only a few counts were recorded for this clone. The chain couples TRBV19 to TRBJ2-1, with TRBD2 matching over 8 bases. Looked up from germline, CDR1 is LNHDA and CDR2 is SQIVND (reference sequence). Germline trimming cut 4 bases from V and 2 bases from J; bases unmatched to any gene: 10. The CDR3 spans 17 residues. In DNA, the CDR3 is TGTGCCAGTAGTACCCCCTTAGCGGGAACAGCCTACAATGAGCAGTTCTTC. This gives the protein CASSTPLAGTAYNEQFF.

CDR3 amino acids: CASSSDRSARLGANVLTF. The CDR3 coding sequence is TGTGCCAGCAGTTCTGACAGGTCCGCGAGATTAGGGGCCAACGTCCTGACTTTC. V and J are TRBV28 and TRBJ2-6, with D maybe TRBD1 (6 bases). Germline V gene data show CDR1 as MDHEN and CDR2 as SYDVKM. There are 18 residues in the CDR3. The V end lost 4 bases, the J end lost 4 bases, and 20 bases lay between the germline ends.

This clone was seen a single time. V is TRBV9 and J is TRBJ2-2; 8 positions agree with TRBD1. The CDR3 has 15 amino acids. The ends lost 5 bases at V and 6 bases at J; junction bases unmatched: 9. Germline V gives CDR1 SGDLS, CDR2 YYNGEE. The DNA for the CDR3 is TGTGCCAGCAGTGGACGAACAGGGGGAGCCGGGGAGCTGTTTTTT. Encoded protein: CASSGRTGGAGELFF.

This clone was counted once. This chain links TRBV27 with TRBJ1-2, with a possible D match to TRBD1 (5 bases). The germline V gene encodes CDR1 MNHEY and CDR2 SMNVEV (reference sequence). V was cut by 4 bases and J by 7 bases, with 16 bases left in between. The CDR3 length is 14 residues. CDR3 sequence reads: CASSSTGGRSGYTF. CDR3 DNA: TGTGCCAGCAGTTCCACGGGGGGGAGGAGTGGCTACACCTTC.

The CDR3 sequence is CASSLAGNSYEQYF. The CDR3, as DNA: TGCGCCAGCAGCTTGGCGGGGAACTCCTACGAGCAGTACTTC. The V call is TRBV5-1, the J call TRBJ2-7, with D tentatively TRBD2 (5 bases). V lost 0 bases and J 0 bases, leaving 7 bases between the germline ends. CDR1 is SGHRS and CDR2 is YFSETQ in the germline V gene. The CDR3 length is 14 residues.

The chain is built from TRBV7-2 and TRBJ2-7; D remains ambiguous. V was cut by 1 base and J by 2 bases, with 3 bases left in between. The length of the CDR3 is 12 residues. Germline CDR1 and CDR2: SGHTA and FQGNSA. CDR3 coding DNA: TGTGCCAGCAGCTTAGGTACCTACGAGCAGTACTTC. It codes for CASSLGTYEQYF.

The sample holds a few counts of this clone. This rearrangement joins TRBV6-5 to TRBJ1-1; the D gene is possibly TRBD1 (6 bases). Trimming removed 6 bases at V and 12 bases at J, with 17 bases between. The CDR3 sequence is 12 residues long. The V gene's germline CDR1 is MNHEY and CDR2 SVGAGI. Written as DNA, the CDR3 is TGTGCCAGCAGGGTTGGACAGTTCGAATCTTTCTTT. It specifies CASRVGQFESFF.

This clone was found a few times. The chain couples TRBV7-8 to TRBJ1-5, with D unresolved. Trimming removed 1 base from V and 4 bases from J, with 5 bases in between. The CDR3 has 13 residues. Germline CDR1 reads SGHVS; CDR2 reads FQNEAQ. CDR3 amino acids: CASSLDGNQPQHF. In DNA form, the CDR3 reads TGTGCCAGCAGCTTAGACGGGAATCAGCCCCAGCATTTT.